This TCR beta chain was obtained from a study of T cell repertoires in cytomegalovirus infection. Study as a whole: Based on public TCR beta signatures, there were indications of CMV infection and of a matching HLA type. Study-wide findings and caveats: HLA-C-restricted, CMV-specific TCR beta clonotypes were dominant ex vivo.

Turning to this clonotype: Its specificity is not known.

TCRdb used MiXCR to reprocess the reads, holding one entry per CDR3 protein. This repertoire shows about 700,000 distinct CDR3 sequences, 30% to 40% found once; its top ten account for over 15%. CDR1 is DFQATT and CDR2 is SNEGSKA in the germline V gene (reference sequence). V gave up 1 base and J gave up 4 bases; unmatched junction bases: 3. This CDR3 has 14 amino acids. The chain has TRBV20-1 and TRBJ2-1, with 8 bases matching TRBD2. Sequenced material: cultured PBMCs, taken from culture after CMV antigen stimulation. This sequence originates from a human donor in good health (CMV status not recorded). Some clones in this sample may be carry-over from other donors' samples. The CDR3 loop is CSARAGGEYNEQFF. CDR3 in DNA: TGCAGTGCTAGAGCCGGGGGGGAATACAATGAGCAGTTCTTC.